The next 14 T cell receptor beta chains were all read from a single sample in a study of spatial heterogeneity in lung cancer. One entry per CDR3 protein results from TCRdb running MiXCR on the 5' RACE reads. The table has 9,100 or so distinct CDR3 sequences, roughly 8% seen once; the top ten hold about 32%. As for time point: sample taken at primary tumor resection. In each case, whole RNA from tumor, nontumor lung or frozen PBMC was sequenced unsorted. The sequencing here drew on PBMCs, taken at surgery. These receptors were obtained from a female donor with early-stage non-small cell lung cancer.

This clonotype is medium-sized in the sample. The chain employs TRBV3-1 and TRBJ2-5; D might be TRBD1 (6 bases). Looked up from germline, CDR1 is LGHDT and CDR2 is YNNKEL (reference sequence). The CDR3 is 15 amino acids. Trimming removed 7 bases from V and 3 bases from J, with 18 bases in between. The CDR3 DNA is TGTGCCAGCAACTCCAACTCTGGGGACAAAGAGACCCAGTACTTC. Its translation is CASNSNSGDKETQYF.

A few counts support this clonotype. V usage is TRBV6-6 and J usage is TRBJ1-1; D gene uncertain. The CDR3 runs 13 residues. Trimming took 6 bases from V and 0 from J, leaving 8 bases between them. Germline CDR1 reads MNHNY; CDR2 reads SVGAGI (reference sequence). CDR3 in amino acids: CASSWLLNTEAFF. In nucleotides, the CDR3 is TGTGCCAGCAGCTGGTTGTTGAACACTGAAGCTTTCTTT.

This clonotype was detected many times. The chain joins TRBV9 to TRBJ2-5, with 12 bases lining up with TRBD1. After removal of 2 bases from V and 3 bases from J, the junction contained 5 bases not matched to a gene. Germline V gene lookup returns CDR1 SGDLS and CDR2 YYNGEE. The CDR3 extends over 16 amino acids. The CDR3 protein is CASSVRDRGLEETQYF. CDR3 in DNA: TGTGCCAGCAGCGTCCGGGACAGGGGGCTGGAAGAGACCCAGTACTTC.

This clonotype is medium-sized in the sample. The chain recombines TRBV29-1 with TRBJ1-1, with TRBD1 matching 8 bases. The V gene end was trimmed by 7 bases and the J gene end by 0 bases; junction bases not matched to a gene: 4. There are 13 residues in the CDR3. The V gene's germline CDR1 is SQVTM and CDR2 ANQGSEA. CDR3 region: CSAGQGVNTEAFF. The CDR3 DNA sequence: TGCAGCGCCGGACAGGGAGTGAACACTGAAGCTTTCTTT.

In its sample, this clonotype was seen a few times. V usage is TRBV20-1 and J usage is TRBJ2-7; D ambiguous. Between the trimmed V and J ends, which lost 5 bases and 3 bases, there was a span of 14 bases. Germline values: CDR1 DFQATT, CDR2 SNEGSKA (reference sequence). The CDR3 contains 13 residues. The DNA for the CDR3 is TGCAGTGCTTTAGACCGCCCAGGCTACGAGCAGTACTTC. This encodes CSALDRPGYEQYF.

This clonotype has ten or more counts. CDR3 coding DNA: TGTGCCAGCAGTTTATCTAGTGCCAAAAACATTCAGTACTTC. Translated: CASSLSSAKNIQYF. The chain employs TRBV12-3 or TRBV12-4 and TRBJ2-4; D is unresolved. The CDR3 runs to 14 residues. V lost 2 bases and J 1 base, leaving 6 bases between the germline ends.

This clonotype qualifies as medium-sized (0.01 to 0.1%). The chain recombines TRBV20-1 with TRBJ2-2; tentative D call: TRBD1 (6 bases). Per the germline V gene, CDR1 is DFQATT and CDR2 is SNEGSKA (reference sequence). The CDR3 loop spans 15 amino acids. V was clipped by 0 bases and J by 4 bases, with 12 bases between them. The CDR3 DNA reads TGCAGTGCTAGAGAGCTCGGGACAACCACCGGGGAGCTGTTTTTT. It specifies CSARELGTTTGELFF.

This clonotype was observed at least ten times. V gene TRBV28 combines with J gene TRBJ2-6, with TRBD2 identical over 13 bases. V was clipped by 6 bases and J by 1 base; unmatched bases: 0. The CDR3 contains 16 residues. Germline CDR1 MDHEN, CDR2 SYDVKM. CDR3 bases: TGTGCCAGCAGGACTAGCGGGAGGTCTGGGGCCAACGTCCTGACTTTC. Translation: CASRTSGRSGANVLTF.

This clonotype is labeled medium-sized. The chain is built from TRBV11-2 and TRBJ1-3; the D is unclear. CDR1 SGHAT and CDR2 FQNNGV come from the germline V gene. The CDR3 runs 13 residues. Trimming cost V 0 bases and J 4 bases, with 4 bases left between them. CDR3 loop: CASSLDLGNTIYF. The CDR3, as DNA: TGTGCCAGCAGCTTAGATTTGGGAAACACCATATATTTT. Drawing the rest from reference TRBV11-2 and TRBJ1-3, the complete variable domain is EAGVAQSPRYKIIEKRQSVAFWCNPISGHATLYWYQQILGQGPKLLIQFQNNGVVDDSQLPKDRFSAERLKGVDSTLKIQPAKLEDSAVYLCASSLDLGNTIYFGEGSWLTVV.

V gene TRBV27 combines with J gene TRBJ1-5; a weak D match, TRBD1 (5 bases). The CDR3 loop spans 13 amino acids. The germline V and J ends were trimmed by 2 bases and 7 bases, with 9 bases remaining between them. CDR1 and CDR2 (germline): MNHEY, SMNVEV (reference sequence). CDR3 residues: CASSLGGWQPQHF. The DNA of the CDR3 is TGTGCCAGCAGTTTAGGGGGTTGGCAGCCCCAGCATTTT.

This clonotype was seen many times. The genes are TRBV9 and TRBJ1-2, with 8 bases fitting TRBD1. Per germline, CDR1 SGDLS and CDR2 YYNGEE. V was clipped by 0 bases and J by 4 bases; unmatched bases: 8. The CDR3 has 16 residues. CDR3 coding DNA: TGTGCCAGCAGCGTAGCGACAGGGGAAACCCTCTATGGCTACACCTTC. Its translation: CASSVATGETLYGYTF.

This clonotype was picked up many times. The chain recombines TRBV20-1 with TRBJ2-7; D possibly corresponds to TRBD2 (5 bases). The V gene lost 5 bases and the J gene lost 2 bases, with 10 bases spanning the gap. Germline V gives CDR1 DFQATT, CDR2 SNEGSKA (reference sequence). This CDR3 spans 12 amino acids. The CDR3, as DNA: TGCAGTGCTTTGGACTTAACCTACGAGCAGTACTTC. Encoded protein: CSALDLTYEQYF.

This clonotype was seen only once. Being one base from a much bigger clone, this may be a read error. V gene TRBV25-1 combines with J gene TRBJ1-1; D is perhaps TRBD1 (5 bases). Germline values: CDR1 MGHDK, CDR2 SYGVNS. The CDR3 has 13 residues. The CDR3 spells CASSAGSATEPFF. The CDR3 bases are TGTGCCAGCAGTGCAGGGTCTGCGACTGAACCTTTCTTT.

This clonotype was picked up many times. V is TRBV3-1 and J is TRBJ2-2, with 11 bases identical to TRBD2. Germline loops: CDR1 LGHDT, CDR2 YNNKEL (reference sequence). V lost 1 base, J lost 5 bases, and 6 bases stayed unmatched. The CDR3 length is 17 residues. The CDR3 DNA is TGTGCCAGCAGCCAAGGACTAGCGGGGCGACGGACCGGGGAGCTGTTTTTT. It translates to CASSQGLAGRRTGELFF. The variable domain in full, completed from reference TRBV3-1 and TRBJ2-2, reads DTAVSQTPKYLVTQMGNDKSIKCEQNLGHDTMYWYKQDSKKFLKIMFSYNNKELIINETVPNRFSPKSPDKAHLNLHINSLELGDSAVYFCASSQGLAGRRTGELFFGEGSRLTVL.